One sample yielded the 22 T cell receptor beta chains listed below, sequenced in a study of T cells in women clearing cervical HPV infection. Profiled with immunoSEQ multiplex PCR; TCRdb holds only in-frame clones, not every one. This sample's table has about 39,000 clones. The specimen sequenced was blood buffy coat. The receptors derive from a woman aged 18-70 years with a cervical HPV16 infection that either progressed to CIN3+ or cleared (not recorded which).

Points on this clone: The read ends 3 residues before the CDR3 terminus; that terminus is restored from the germline J gene. V is TRBV19 and J is TRBJ2-7; TRBD1 aligns across 10 bases. The CDR3 runs 14 residues. Losses at the gene ends were 4 bases for V and 5 bases for J; bases not matched to a gene: 5. The germline V gene encodes CDR1 LNHDA and CDR2 SQIVND (reference sequence). The CDR3 loop reads CASSTAGTGDEQYF. The covered CDR3 bases are TGTGCCAGTAGTACCGCCGGGACAGGGGACGAG.

Incomplete CDR3 DNA: TGTGCCAGCAGCTTACAGGGGGCTGGGGAAAAA. Its translation: CASSLQGAGEK. The CDR3 in its entirety is CASSLQGAGEKLFF. The chain combines TRBV7-8 with TRBJ1-4; 8 nucleotides align to TRBD1. Sequencing ends 3 residues short of the CDR3 end; the germline J gene provides the rest. CDR3 length: 14 residues. CDR1 and CDR2 (germline): SGHVS, FQNEAQ. The trim removed 2 bases at V and 8 bases at J, leaving 4 bases unmatched.

Remarks on this clone: The read terminates 3 residues before the CDR3 end, so the remaining end is supplied by the germline J gene. This rearrangement joins TRBV28 to TRBJ1-5, with D possibly matching TRBD1 (6 bases). With 6 bases removed from V and 2 bases from J, the gap between germline ends came to 17 bases. The CDR3 is made up of 16 amino acids. Germline CDR1 MDHEN, CDR2 SYDVKM. CDR3 DNA, as far as it was read: TGTGCCAGCAGAGGGTTCAGGGAGGGGGGCAATCAGCCC. This sequence encodes CASRGFREGGNQP. The full CDR3 reads CASRGFREGGNQPQHF.

CDR3 amino acids: CASSVAGGNQNNEQFF. The part of the CDR3 DNA that was read is TGTGCCAGCAGCGTAGCCGGGGGAAATCAGAACAATGAG. This sequence joins TRBV9 and TRBJ2-1; D is perhaps TRBD2 (6 bases). The CDR3 end lies 3 residues beyond the end of the read and is filled in from the germline J gene. The V end lost 0 bases, the J end lost 5 bases, and 15 bases lay between the germline ends. The CDR3 contains 16 residues. The V gene's germline CDR1 is SGDLS and CDR2 YYNGEE.

Points on this clone: Coverage ceases 3 residues before the CDR3 finishes, and the germline J gene fills in the end. J is TRBJ2-7 and V is TRBV5-1, with 7 bases identical to TRBD1. CDR3 length: 15 residues. V lost 2 bases, J lost 2 bases, and 7 bases stayed unmatched. The germline gives CDR1 SGHRS, CDR2 YFSETQ. CDR3 region: CASSFNLGTAYEQYF. The covered CDR3 bases are TGCGCCAGCAGCTTTAATTTGGGGACAGCCTACGAG.

Remarks on this clone: Read data end 3 residues before the CDR3 end; the end is taken from the germline J gene. The chain uses TRBV18 and TRBJ2-3; D may be TRBD1 or TRBD2 (5 bases each). This CDR3 comprises 15 residues. Germline V CDR1 and CDR2: KGHSH, LQKENI. The CDR3 spells CASSPRGVSNQPQYF. The CDR3 bases that were read are TGTGCCAGCTCACCAAGGGGAGTTAGCAATCAGCCG.

About this clone: The read stops 3 residues short of the end of the CDR3; the missing end is completed from the germline J gene. The chain carries TRBV28 and TRBJ1-6; perhaps TRBD1 as D (5 bases). V lost 7 bases to trimming and J lost 10 bases, with 11 bases between them. Germline CDR1 reads MDHEN; CDR2 reads SYDVKM. The CDR3 loop spans 12 amino acids. The part of the CDR3 DNA that was read is TGTGCCAGCAATCTAGGGGTATCACCC. This sequence encodes CASNLGVSP. The whole CDR3 reads CASNLGVSPLHF.

Comment on this clone: The read ends 3 residues shy of where the CDR3 ends; the end is completed using the germline J gene. The rearrangement links TRBV5-1 to TRBJ1-6, with D tentatively TRBD1 (5 bases). Germline V CDR1 and CDR2: SGHRS, YFSETQ. V lost 5 bases and J lost 1, with 16 bases in between. The CDR3 totals 17 residues. The CDR3 bases that were read are TGCGCCAGCAGGCTGGGGGGTCCAGGATCCTATAATTCACCC. This gives the protein CASRLGGPGSYNSP. The complete CDR3 sequence is CASRLGGPGSYNSPLHF.

A note on this clone: The read comes to an end 3 residues before the CDR3 does, leaving the germline J gene to fill in the end. The chain links TRBV6-1 to TRBJ2-3, with D perhaps matching TRBD2 (5 bases). Germline V CDR1 and CDR2: MNHNS, SASEGT. The CDR3 length is 16 residues. CDR3 protein: CASSEDAFPGIQPQYF. CDR3 DNA, as far as it was read: TGTGCCAGCAGTGAAGATGCCTTCCCGGGGATTCAGCCG.

With regard to this clone: The read ends 3 residues before the CDR3 terminus; that terminus is restored from the germline J gene. The V and J genes are TRBV29-1 and TRBJ2-3; D is perhaps TRBD2 (6 bases). Deletions cut 4 bases from V and 2 bases from J, with 25 bases between. CDR1 and CDR2 from the germline V gene are SQVTM and ANQGSEA. The CDR3 has 18 amino acids. The chain's CDR3 is CSVGMVFGGESPTDTQYF. The sequenced part of the CDR3 DNA is TGCAGCGTTGGGATGGTGTTCGGGGGAGAGAGTCCCACAGATACG.

On this clone: The CDR3 goes on 3 residues after the read ends, and that part is filled in from the germline J gene. The J gene is TRBJ1-5, the V gene TRBV18; tentative D call: TRBD1 (6 bases). From germline, CDR1 is KGHSH and CDR2 LQKENI. CDR3 length equals 16 residues. The germline V and J ends were trimmed by 3 bases and 3 bases, with 15 bases remaining between them. The CDR3 sequence is CASSPARAGDNQPQHF. The part of the CDR3 DNA that was read is TGTGCCAGCTCACCGGCCCGGGCAGGGGACAATCAGCCC.

Concerning this clone: One end of the junction does not line up with germline, which may come from a read error. The read is 3 residues too short to cover the CDR3 end, so that end is filled in from the germline J gene. The rearrangement uses TRBV7-7 and TRBJ1-2; tentatively, D is TRBD1 (5 bases). Germline-derived CDR1 and CDR2 are SSHAT and FNYEAQ (reference sequence). The CDR3 runs 13 residues. Partial CDR3 DNA: TGTGCTAGCAGCTCGGGACTCCACAATGAC. This codes for CASSSGLHND. The full CDR3 is CASSSGLHNDYTF.

Worth noting for this clone: The sequenced fragment ends 3 residues before the CDR3 boundary, so the rest is inferred from the germline J gene. V and J are TRBV16 and TRBJ2-4; 8 bases are a match to TRBD1. With 5 bases clipped from V and 5 bases from J, the junction kept 5 bases outside the gene matches. There are 14 residues in the CDR3. The germline CDR1 and CDR2 sequences are KGHSY and FQNENV. The CDR3 reads CASSEDRGENIQYF. The sequenced CDR3 bases are TGTGCCAGCAGCGAAGACAGGGGCGAAAACATT.

The DNA read from the CDR3 is TGTGCCAGCAGCTTAGGACCGACTTTGCCGCCCTACGAG. It is translated as CASSLGPTLPPYE. The complete CDR3 reads CASSLGPTLPPYEQYF. V is TRBV7-6 and J is TRBJ2-7; D remains ambiguous. The sequenced fragment ends 3 residues before the CDR3 boundary, so the rest is inferred from the germline J gene. Germline V gene data show CDR1 as SGHVS and CDR2 as FNYEAQ. V dropped 1 base and J dropped 2 bases, with 15 bases sitting between them. The CDR3 consists of 16 residues.

Regarding this clone: The junction and the germline gene differ at one end; a read error may be behind it. Other DNA sequences in this specimen translate into the identical CDR3. The chain's CDR3 is CASTMAGGNGYTF. CDR3 bases read: TGTGCCAGCACCATGGCAGGGGGTAATGGG. The J gene is TRBJ1-2, the V gene TRBV7-9; 7 positions match TRBD1. Coverage ceases 3 residues before the CDR3 finishes, and the germline J gene fills in the end. Looked up from germline, CDR1 is SEHNR and CDR2 is FQNEAQ (reference sequence). This CDR3 is 13 amino acids long.

Remarks on this clone: A read error may produce the germline difference seen at one junction end. Read coverage stops 3 residues before the CDR3 terminus; the germline J gene supplies the remainder. At the DNA level, this CDR3 is encoded by other sequences in the same sample as well. The chain couples TRBV19 to TRBJ1-3; 7 nucleotides align to TRBD1. Germline V CDR1 and CDR2: LNHDA, SQIVND (reference sequence). CDR3 length equals 13 residues. The part of the CDR3 DNA that was read is TGTGCCAGCCGCACAGGGGCTGGAAACACA. Translation gives CASRTGAGNT. The entire CDR3 sequence reads CASRTGAGNTIYF.

Note on this clone: The read comes to an end 3 residues before the CDR3 does, leaving the germline J gene to fill in the end. The rearrangement joins TRBV20-1 to TRBJ2-3; 9 bases align to TRBD2. From germline, CDR1 is DFQATT and CDR2 SNEGSKA (reference sequence). The CDR3 length is 15 residues. With 6 bases clipped from V and 1 base from J, the junction kept 8 bases outside the gene matches. The CDR3 loop reads CSAGAREGGTDTQYF. Incomplete CDR3 DNA: TGCAGTGCGGGGGCGCGGGAGGGAGGCACAGATACG.

Comments on this clone: Read coverage stops 3 residues before the CDR3 terminus; the germline J gene supplies the remainder. V gene TRBV6-2 or TRBV6-3 combines with J gene TRBJ1-1, with D possibly TRBD1 on 5 matching bases. Germline V lookup: CDR1 MNHEY, CDR2 SVGEGT. V was cut by 1 base and J by 4 bases, with 10 bases left in between. The CDR3 extends over 14 amino acids. CDR3 DNA, as far as it was read: TGTGCCAGCAGTTACTGGGAGGGGAGCACTGAA. Translation: CASSYWEGSTE. The entire CDR3 reads CASSYWEGSTEAFF.

As regards this clone: The missing CDR3 end, 3 residues past where the read stops, is filled in from the germline J gene. This sequence joins TRBV4-1 and TRBJ2-5, with D possibly being TRBD1 or TRBD2 (6 bases each). CDR1 and CDR2 from the germline V gene are MGHRA and YSYEKL. V gave up 2 bases and J gave up 5 bases, with 12 bases separating them. The CDR3 contains 14 residues. The CDR3 sequence: CASSQNREVETQYF. CDR3 DNA (partial): TGCGCCAGCAGCCAAAACAGGGAGGTCGAGACC.

With respect to this clone: The read stops 3 residues short of the end of the CDR3; the missing end is completed from the germline J gene. This sequence joins TRBV19 and TRBJ1-2; 8 bases fit TRBD1. This CDR3 contains 14 residues. Germline lookup yields CDR1 LNHDA and CDR2 SQIVND (reference sequence). The trim removed 4 bases at V and 6 bases at J, leaving 7 bases unmatched. The part of the CDR3 DNA that was read is TGTGCCAGTAGTAGAGGCCAGGGGGCAGATGGC. Translating gives CASSRGQGADG. The CDR3 in its entirety is CASSRGQGADGYTF.

About this clone: The sequence runs out 3 residues before the end of the CDR3; the remainder is reconstructed from the germline J gene. The rearrangement joins TRBV7-8 to TRBJ1-3, with D unclear. Trimming cost V 8 bases and J 2 bases, with 4 bases left between them. Germline CDR1 and CDR2: SGHVS and FQNEAQ. There are 11 residues in the CDR3. This CDR3 is CASGTGNTIYF. The part of the CDR3 DNA that was read is TGTGCCAGCGGCACTGGAAACACC. The full variable domain, with the rest looked up from reference TRBV7-8 and TRBJ1-3, is GAGVSQSPRYKVAKRGQDVALRCDPISGHVSLFWYQQALGQGPEFLTYFQNEAQLDKSGLPSDRFFAERPEGSVSTLKIQRTQQEDSAVYLCASGTGNTIYFGEGSWLTVV.

As regards this clone: The CDR3 extends 3 residues past the end of the read, so its final part is completed from the germline J gene. This chain joins TRBV10-2 and TRBJ2-1; 12 nucleotides match TRBD2. Germline values: CDR1 WSHSY, CDR2 SAAADI. Trimming took 5 bases from V and 7 from J; bases not matched to a gene: 9. This CDR3 region has 16 residues. The part of the CDR3 DNA that was read is TGCGCCAGCAGTTCCCTTTGGACTAGCGGGATAAATGAG. It encodes CASSSLWTSGINE. The full-length CDR3 reads as CASSSLWTSGINEQFF.